What follows are 15 T cell receptor beta chains derived from one specimen sequenced in a study of CD8 T cells in ankylosing spondylitis. TCRdb processed the 5' RACE reads anew with MiXCR; each CDR3 protein has one entry. This sample has 200,000 to 250,000 distinct CDR3 sequences, with 20% to 30% found just once. Sample: blood, either unsorted or a sorted T cell fraction (not recorded which). The receptors stem from a male donor with ankylosing spondylitis or in good health (not recorded which).

The sample holds a few counts of this clonotype. The V gene is TRBV5-1, the J gene TRBJ1-2; TRBD1 matches 8 bases. Unmatched junction bases numbered 8, after V lost 2 bases and J lost 5 bases. The germline V gene has CDR1 SGHRS and CDR2 YFSETQ. The CDR3 spans 15 residues. CDR3 nucleotide sequence: TGCGCCAGCAGCTTAATGGCAGGGGGCAAATATGGCTACACCTTC. It translates to CASSLMAGGKYGYTF.

This clonotype has at least ten counts. The chain has TRBV20-1 and TRBJ2-3, with D perhaps given as TRBD1 or TRBD2 (5 bases each). Germline values: CDR1 DFQATT, CDR2 SNEGSKA (reference sequence). There are 12 residues in the CDR3. Trimming took off 7 bases at V and 2 bases at J, with 10 bases between the two ends. The CDR3 coding sequence is TGCAGTGGAGAGGGGTCCACAGATACGCAGTATTTT. This sequence encodes CSGEGSTDTQYF.

The sample holds many counts of this clonotype. The chain recombines TRBV25-1 with TRBJ2-1; 13 positions match TRBD2. Trimming took 3 bases from V and 0 from J; bases not matched to a gene: 8. CDR1 MGHDK and CDR2 SYGVNS come from the germline V gene. The CDR3 contains 19 residues. The CDR3 loop is CASSEGTSGTPPSYNEQFF. The CDR3 DNA is TGTGCCAGCAGTGAGGGGACTAGCGGGACTCCTCCCTCCTACAATGAGCAGTTCTTC.

Notes on this clonotype: One end of the junction varies from germline; a read error may be responsible. The chain is built from TRBV20-1 and TRBJ2-1; D is possibly TRBD2 (5 bases). Germline-derived CDR1 and CDR2 are DFQATT and SNEGSKA (reference sequence). The CDR3 consists of 14 residues. CDR3 sequence: CSARDLDSSNEQFF. The CDR3 bases are TGCAGTGCTAGAGATCTGGACTCCTCCAATGAGCAGTTCTTC.

The chain couples TRBV6-1 to TRBJ2-2; TRBD1 matches at 9 bases. V shed 6 bases and J 5 bases; nucleotides not matched to a gene: 7. The CDR3 is made up of 15 amino acids. The germline V gene encodes CDR1 MNHNS and CDR2 SASEGT. CDR3 sequence reads: CASRTGQGLTGELFF. The CDR3 nucleotides are TGTGCCAGCAGAACGGGACAGGGTCTGACCGGGGAGCTGTTTTTT.

This clonotype was detected many times. This rearrangement joins TRBV5-5 to TRBJ2-7, with D perhaps TRBD1 (7 bases). V was pared by 0 bases and J by 0 bases, with 13 bases between. Germline lookup yields CDR1 SGHKS and CDR2 YYEKEE (reference sequence). The CDR3 runs to 16 residues. CDR3 sequence (DNA): TGTGCCAGCAGCTTGGGGTTCAGGGGGGACTCCTACGAGCAGTACTTC. This sequence encodes CASSLGFRGDSYEQYF.

There are a few counts of this clonotype. The genes are TRBV20-1 and TRBJ2-1; 14 bases are shared with TRBD2. Per germline, CDR1 DFQATT and CDR2 SNEGSKA (reference sequence). With 5 bases clipped from V and 8 bases from J, the junction kept 5 bases outside the gene matches. CDR3 length: 14 amino acids. CDR3 nucleotides: TGCAGTGCTGACGGGACTAGCGGGAGCTATGAGCAGTTCTTC. Translating it yields CSADGTSGSYEQFF.

This chain uses TRBV6-6 with TRBJ1-5, with unresolved D. In germline, CDR1 is MNHNY, CDR2 SVGAGI (reference sequence). This CDR3 has 12 residues. Deletions cut 5 bases from V and 5 bases from J, with 7 bases between. CDR3 in DNA: TGTGCCAGCAGTCCGAGGCATCAGCCCCAGCATTTT. Residues: CASSPRHQPQHF.

The chain combines TRBV20-1 with TRBJ1-5; D is unclear. Germline V gene data show CDR1 as DFQATT and CDR2 as SNEGSKA (reference sequence). There are 14 residues in the CDR3. Trimming stripped 3 bases from V and 3 bases from J, with 12 bases between. The CDR3 DNA sequence: TGCAGTGCTAGGGGGTCACAGCCCAATCAGCCCCAGCATTTT. Protein sequence: CSARGSQPNQPQHF.

This clonotype was picked up many times. This chain connects TRBV7-2 to TRBJ2-2; D is tentatively TRBD1 or TRBD2 (5 bases each). Trimming left V 1 base short and J 7 bases short, with 7 bases between. Germline V lookup: CDR1 SGHTA, CDR2 FQGNSA. The CDR3 consists of 13 residues. The CDR3 spells CASSLGGVGELFF. As DNA, the CDR3 is TGTGCCAGCAGCTTAGGAGGGGTCGGGGAGCTGTTTTTT. The full variable domain, its missing parts supplied by reference TRBV7-2 and TRBJ2-2, is GAGVSQSPSNKVTEKGKDVELRCDPISGHTALYWYRQSLGQGLEFLIYFQGNSAPDKSGLPSDRFSAERTGGSVSTLTIQRTQQEDSAVYLCASSLGGVGELFFGEGSRLTVL.

The chain carries TRBV20-1 and TRBJ2-7, with TRBD2 matching 8 bases. V dropped 6 bases and J dropped 9; count of bases not matched to a gene: 16. Germline V CDR1 and CDR2: DFQATT, SNEGSKA (reference sequence). The CDR3 is 14 amino acids. The DNA for the CDR3 is TGCAGTGCCCCCCCCGGGGGGGGAAGACCTGGGCAGTACTTC. Encoded protein: CSAPPGGGRPGQYF.

This clonotype was detected ten times or more. This chain joins TRBV4-3 and TRBJ1-1; no clear D gene. CDR1 LGHNA and CDR2 YSLEER come from the germline V gene. Trimming took off 1 base at V and 3 bases at J, with 6 bases between the two ends. The length of the CDR3 is 13 residues. DNA of the CDR3: TGCGCCAGCAGCCAAGCGAGGTACACTGAAGCTTTCTTT. It specifies CASSQARYTEAFF.

The chain recombines TRBV13 with TRBJ2-2; a weak D match, TRBD2 (5 bases). There are 13 residues in the CDR3. Looked up from germline, CDR1 is PRHDT and CDR2 is FYEKMQ (reference sequence). Trimming took off 0 bases at V and 8 bases at J, with 7 bases between the two ends. CDR3 in DNA: TGTGCCAGCAGCTTAGGAACTAGAGGGGAGCTGTTTTTT. Amino acid sequence: CASSLGTRGELFF.

For this clonotype: A much larger clone sits a single nucleotide away, making a read error possible. The J gene is TRBJ1-6, the V gene TRBV27; D ambiguous. V was shortened by 3 bases and J by 7 bases, with 4 bases between the two germline ends. The CDR3 has 12 amino acids. The germline CDR1 and CDR2 sequences are MNHEY and SMNVEV (reference sequence). The CDR3 loop is CASSFANSPLHF. The CDR3 DNA reads as TGTGCCAGCAGTTTCGCGAATTCACCCCTCCACTTT.

This clonotype has ten or more counts. The J gene is TRBJ2-1, the V gene TRBV6-6, with TRBD2 as a possible D gene (6 bases). Germline CDR1 MNHNY, CDR2 SVGAGI (reference sequence). V was pared by 7 bases and J by 4 bases, with 11 bases between. The CDR3 is 13 amino acids. This CDR3 reads CASTRDSYNEQFF. The CDR3 DNA reads TGTGCCAGCACCCGGGACTCATACAATGAGCAGTTCTTC.